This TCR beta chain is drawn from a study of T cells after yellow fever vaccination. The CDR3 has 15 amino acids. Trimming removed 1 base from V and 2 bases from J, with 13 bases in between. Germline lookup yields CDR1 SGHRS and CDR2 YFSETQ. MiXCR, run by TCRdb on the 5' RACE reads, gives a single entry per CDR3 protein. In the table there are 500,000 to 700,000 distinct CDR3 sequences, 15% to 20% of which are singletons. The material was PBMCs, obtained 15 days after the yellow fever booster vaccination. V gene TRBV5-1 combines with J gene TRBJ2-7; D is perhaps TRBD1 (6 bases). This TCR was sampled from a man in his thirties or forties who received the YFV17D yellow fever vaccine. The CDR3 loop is CASSLNRALTYEQYF. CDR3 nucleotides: TGCGCCAGCAGCTTGAACAGGGCCCTTACCTACGAGCAGTACTTC. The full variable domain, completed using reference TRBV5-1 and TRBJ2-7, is KAGVTQTPRYLIKTRGQQVTLSCSPISGHRSVSWYQQTPGQGLQFLFEYFSETQRNKGNFPGRFSGRQFSNSRSEMNVSTLELGDSALYLCASSLNRALTYEQYFGPGTRLTVT.